This passage covers 29 T cell receptor beta chains from one sample sequenced in a study of Graves' ophthalmopathy and Graves' hyperthyroidism (dated by TCRdb to the late 2010s). For sequencing, an Illumina HiSeq 2000 was employed. TCR beta CDR3 regions were amplified from RNA transcripts for repertoire sequencing. The first round of RT-PCR was done with HTBI primers and the Qiagen OneStep RT-PCR kit, and was followed by a second round of multiplex PCR, then size selection and purification. The public reads were quality trimmed at Q25 with fastp and then assembled into clones with MiXCR by TCRdb, keeping productive beta chains. Rows are unified per CDR3 protein, each entry keeping the most common DNA and genes. For this sample there are 500,000 to 800,000 distinct CDR3 sequences; about two fifths appear just once. 3% to 4% of the sample belongs to the ten largest clones. The sequenced material came from peripheral blood. These receptors originate from an adult man with Graves' ophthalmopathy.

In DNA form, the CDR3 reads TGTGCCAGCAGTGCTAGTTGGCGGATCAGGGACGGGACGGTTCATGAAAAACTGTTTTTT. This codes for CASSASWRIRDGTVHEKLFF. This chain connects TRBV25-1 to TRBJ1-4, with a weak D call TRBD1 (5 bases). The CDR3 spans 20 residues. Trimming shortened V by 4 bases and J by 6 bases, and 30 bases separated the two germline ends. Germline CDR1 reads MGHDK; CDR2 reads SYGVNS.

This clonotype was found many times. CDR3 residues: CSARAGDWDQPQHF. In DNA form, the CDR3 reads TGCAGTGCTAGGGCGGGAGACTGGGATCAGCCCCAGCATTTT. The chain carries TRBV20-1 and TRBJ1-5, with unresolved D. Per the germline V gene, CDR1 is DFQATT and CDR2 is SNEGSKA (reference sequence). The CDR3 consists of 14 residues. Trimming took off 3 bases at V and 5 bases at J, with 14 bases between the two ends.

The table lists this clonotype with many counts. The chain links TRBV9 to TRBJ2-7, with D perhaps matching TRBD1 or TRBD2 (5 bases each). The CDR3 totals 16 residues. Deletions cut 4 bases from V and 2 bases from J, with 19 bases between. CDR1 and CDR2 from the germline V gene are SGDLS and YYNGEE. CDR3 residues: CASSISGRTSPYEQYF. DNA for the CDR3: TGTGCCAGCAGCATATCGGGACGGACGAGCCCCTACGAGCAGTACTTC.

The chain is built from TRBV7-3 and TRBJ1-1; D is perhaps TRBD1 (5 bases). The V end lost 2 bases, the J end lost 4 bases, and 11 bases lay between the germline ends. The V gene's germline CDR1 is SGHTA and CDR2 FQGTGA. The CDR3 covers 14 residues. The CDR3 DNA reads TGTGCCAGCAGCTTAGGGCCAGGGTCCACTGAAGCTTTCTTT. The encoded protein is CASSLGPGSTEAFF.

This clonotype appeared many times. This chain joins TRBV10-3 and TRBJ1-2; weak D call: TRBD1 (5 bases). The CDR3 has 12 residues. V lost 8 bases to trimming and J lost 6 bases, with 13 bases between them. Germline values: CDR1 ENHRY, CDR2 SYGVKD. DNA of the CDR3: TGTGCCATCCCCCAGGGTCTTAATGGCTACACCTTC. It codes for CAIPQGLNGYTF.

The J gene is TRBJ1-5, the V gene TRBV10-3; TRBD1 matches at 9 bases. This CDR3 has 15 amino acids. Germline assignment: CDR1 ENHRY and CDR2 SYGVKD. Unmatched junction bases numbered 9, after V lost 6 bases and J lost 6 bases. The CDR3 DNA sequence: TGTGCCATCAGGCCCGGGACAGGGATCGTTCAGCCCCAGCATTTT. Its translation: CAIRPGTGIVQPQHF.

Regarding this clonotype: A much bigger clone sits one base away, suggesting this may be a read error. The chain couples TRBV7-2 to TRBJ2-5; 8 bases fit TRBD1. V was clipped by 1 base and J by 5 bases; unmatched bases: 6. Germline loops: CDR1 SGHTA, CDR2 FQGNSA. The CDR3 runs to 15 residues. CDR3 sequence (DNA): TGTGCCAGCAGCTTAGTGACAGGGGCGGAGGAGACCCAGTACTTC. Amino acids: CASSLVTGAEETQYF. Complete variable domain (other parts from reference TRBV7-2 and TRBJ2-5): GAGVSQSPSNKVTEKGKDVELRCDPISGHTALYWYRQSLGQGLEFLIYFQGNSAPDKSGLPSDRFSAERTGGSVSTLTIQRTQQEDSAVYLCASSLVTGAEETQYFGPGTRLLVL.

The CDR3 loop reads CASSQVSSGNTEAFF. The CDR3 DNA sequence: TGCGCCAGCAGCCAAGTCAGTTCAGGTAACACTGAAGCTTTCTTT. The rearrangement uses TRBV4-1 and TRBJ1-1, with D unclear. V lost 1 base and J lost 2, with 11 bases in between. The CDR3 has 15 residues. CDR1 MGHRA and CDR2 YSYEKL come from the germline V gene.

As to this clonotype: Possible read error: a much larger clone is one base away. The rearrangement links TRBV20-1 to TRBJ1-2; D gene uncertain. CDR1 is DFQATT and CDR2 is SNEGSKA in the germline V gene (reference sequence). The CDR3 has 13 residues. The CDR3, as DNA: TGCGGTGCTAGAGATTGGCAGACCTATGGCTACACCTTC. Amino acids: CGARDWQTYGYTF.

V is TRBV15 and J is TRBJ1-5; D is unclear. The CDR3 is 16 amino acids. Per the germline V gene, CDR1 is LNHNV and CDR2 is YYDKDF (reference sequence). V gave up 3 bases and J gave up 0 bases, with 12 bases separating them. As DNA, the CDR3 is TGTGCCACCAGCAGCCAGGAGGGCGATAGCAATCAGCCCCAGCATTTT. Its translation is CATSSQEGDSNQPQHF.

This clonotype was counted between two and nine times. The chain uses TRBV19 and TRBJ2-7; the D is unclear. Looked up from germline, CDR1 is LNHDA and CDR2 is SQIVND (reference sequence). V shed 11 bases and J shed 0 bases, with 14 bases lying between them. The CDR3 extends over 13 amino acids. In nucleotides, the CDR3 is TGTGCCTGGAGTAGGCTGTTCTCCTACGAGCAGTACTTC. Protein product: CAWSRLFSYEQYF.

To note about this clonotype: Germline is not matched at one junction end, which may reflect a read error. J is TRBJ1-1 and V is TRBV5-1; a weak D match, TRBD1 (5 bases). From germline, CDR1 is SGHRS and CDR2 YFSETQ. The CDR3 is made up of 13 amino acids. The CDR3 DNA sequence: TGCGCCAGCAGGATAGGACAAAACACTGAAGCTGTCTTT. It translates to CASRIGQNTEAVF.

This chain uses TRBV10-2 with TRBJ1-1; TRBD1 aligns across 10 bases. This CDR3 spans 14 amino acids. Germline lookup yields CDR1 WSHSY and CDR2 SAAADI. V shed 6 bases, J shed 7 bases, and the junction held 8 bases outside the gene matches. The DNA of the CDR3 is TGCGCCAGCAGGCCGGGACAGGGGATCATTGAAGCTTTCTTT. Its translation is CASRPGQGIIEAFF.

This clonotype was detected ten times or more. V and J are TRBV5-1 and TRBJ1-3, with D perhaps matching TRBD1 (6 bases). Germline lookup yields CDR1 SGHRS and CDR2 YFSETQ. The length of the CDR3 is 13 residues. V lost 6 bases, J lost 1 base, and 8 bases lay in between. CDR3 sequence: CASNTGSGNTIYF. CDR3 in DNA: TGCGCCAGCAACACAGGGTCTGGAAACACCATATATTTT.

The chain uses TRBV29-1 and TRBJ1-1; D is possibly TRBD1 (5 bases). The length of the CDR3 is 12 residues. The germline CDR1 and CDR2 sequences are SQVTM and ANQGSEA. V lost 8 bases to trimming and J lost 0 bases, with 10 bases between them. CDR3 sequence (DNA): TGCAGCCAAGGGGTGATGAACACTGAAGCTTTCTTT. It translates to CSQGVMNTEAFF.

Of note for this clonotype: The junction does not match germline at one end; this may be a read error. The V call is TRBV10-3, the J call TRBJ2-2; a weak D match, TRBD1 (8 bases). CDR1 is ENHRY and CDR2 is SYGVKD in the germline V gene. This CDR3 is built from 17 residues. The CDR3 coding sequence is TGTGCCATCAGATCCGGGACAGGATCGGGGGGCACCGGGGAGCCGTTTTTT. It specifies CAIRSGTGSGGTGEPFF.

Regarding this clonotype: This could be a read error, since a much larger clone is one nucleotide away. The chain employs TRBV12-3 or TRBV12-4 and TRBJ1-1, with D unresolved. The CDR3 sequence is 14 residues long. With 6 bases removed from V and 2 bases from J, the gap between germline ends came to 13 bases. CDR3 nucleotide sequence: TGTGCCAGCAGCCGATCGATCGGAAACACTGAAGCTTTCTTT. Translation gives CASSRSIGNTEAFF.

At least ten counts were recorded for this clonotype. The chain recombines TRBV5-1 with TRBJ2-7; D gene ambiguous. This CDR3 is built from 12 residues. Per the germline V gene, CDR1 is SGHRS and CDR2 is YFSETQ. Trimming took 0 bases from V and 9 from J, leaving 10 bases between them. CDR3 region: CASSLATGRQYF. CDR3 DNA: TGCGCCAGCAGCTTGGCCACCGGGCGGCAGTACTTC.

This clonotype came up many times. The rearrangement uses TRBV7-8 and TRBJ2-2, with D maybe TRBD1 (7 bases). Germline CDR1 reads SGHVS; CDR2 reads FQNEAQ. Trimming removed 6 bases from V and 3 bases from J, with 17 bases in between. This CDR3 has 16 amino acids. CDR3 amino acids: CASSLPGGTDTGELFF. In DNA form, the CDR3 reads TGTGCCAGCAGTTTACCAGGGGGGACGGACACCGGGGAGCTGTTTTTT.

This chain connects TRBV27 to TRBJ2-7; TRBD1 aligns across 7 bases. The CDR3 is 16 amino acids. J was trimmed by 3 bases and V by 3 bases; bases with no gene match: 11. The germline V gene has CDR1 MNHEY and CDR2 SMNVEV (reference sequence). CDR3 sequence (DNA): TGTGCCAGCAGTTTTTTGTGGACAGGCAAAAACTACGAGCAGTACTTC. Translated, it gives CASSFLWTGKNYEQYF.

In this sample, this clonotype turned up many times. CDR3 region: CATSDLGQPQHF. DNA of the CDR3: TGTGCCACCAGTGATTTGGGACAGCCCCAGCATTTT. The chain carries TRBV24-1 and TRBJ1-5; D uncertain. The CDR3 is 12 amino acids. Trimming removed 0 bases from V and 7 bases from J, with 3 bases in between. CDR1 and CDR2 from the germline V gene are KGHDR and SFDVKD.

This clonotype was seen repeatedly, ten times or more. The chain recombines TRBV6-2 or TRBV6-3 with TRBJ1-5; D unclear. The germline CDR1 and CDR2 sequences are MNHEY and SVGEGT. Trimming pared 5 bases from V and 2 bases from J, leaving 10 bases between. This CDR3 has 14 residues. The CDR3 bases are TGTGCCAGCAGTCAGAATACCGGCAATCAGCCCCAGCATTTT. Translating gives CASSQNTGNQPQHF.

The CDR3 DNA follows: TGTGCCAGCAGAAAAACCAACTCGCCCGGCGATGAGCAGTTCTTC. It translates to CASRKTNSPGDEQFF. The chain employs TRBV2 and TRBJ2-1; no clear D. CDR3 length: 15 residues. V was cut by 6 bases and J by 8 bases, with 20 bases left in between. Germline lookup yields CDR1 SNHLY and CDR2 FYNNEI. Full variable domain (rest looked up from reference TRBV2 and TRBJ2-1): EPEVTQTPSHQVTQMGQEVILRCVPISNHLYFYWYRQILGQKVEFLVSFYNNEISEKSEIFDDQFSVERPDGSNFTLKIRSTKLEDSAMYFCASRKTNSPGDEQFFGPGTRLTVL.

As for this clonotype: The conserved phenylalanine or tryptophan normally closing the CDR3 is absent here, so this likely arose from a read error. V and J are TRBV7-2 and TRBJ2-3; unclear D gene. In germline, CDR1 is SGHTA, CDR2 FQGNSA. Trimming removed 1 base at V and 5 bases at J, with 10 bases between. The CDR3 consists of 14 residues. CDR3 loop: CASSLGPLRDTQYC. CDR3 in DNA: TGTGCCAGCAGCTTAGGCCCTTTGAGAGATACGCAGTATTGT.

This clonotype was counted only a few times. The chain has TRBV20-1 and TRBJ1-2; TRBD1 agrees at 9 bases. V lost 0 bases and J lost 1; bases outside the gene matches: 3. Germline lookup yields CDR1 DFQATT and CDR2 SNEGSKA (reference sequence). The CDR3 covers 15 residues. The CDR3 loop is CSARDPGQGNYGYTF. DNA for the CDR3: TGCAGTGCTAGAGACCCGGGACAGGGTAACTATGGCTACACCTTC.

This clonotype was seen many times. The CDR3 region has the DNA TGTGCCAGCAGCTTAGGGACAGGGGCCCTTAATGAAAAACTGTTTTTT. It translates to CASSLGTGALNEKLFF. The chain combines TRBV7-2 with TRBJ1-4; 9 nucleotides agree with TRBD1. V trimming: 1 base; J trimming: 4 bases; junction bases outside the gene matches: 4. Germline assignment: CDR1 SGHTA and CDR2 FQGNSA. The CDR3 loop spans 16 amino acids.

This clonotype showed up just a few times. J is TRBJ2-5 and V is TRBV5-1, with D possibly matching TRBD1 (5 bases). The J call is uncertain, as TRBJ2-7 better fits the DNA end. The CDR3 has 14 amino acids. Looked up from germline, CDR1 is SGHRS and CDR2 is YFSETQ. The CDR3 DNA follows: TGCGCCAGCAGCTTGCAGGGATTCTCCTACGAGCAGTACTTC. Protein sequence: CASSLQGFSYEQYF.

This clonotype has only one observation. The V call is TRBV7-9, the J call TRBJ1-2, with 10 bases that match TRBD1. The germline gives CDR1 SEHNR, CDR2 FQNEAQ (reference sequence). The junction had 9 bases not matched to a gene; V was cut back by 6 bases and J by 8 bases. CDR3 size: 14 residues. CDR3 in DNA: TGTGCCAGCAGTTCCACGGGACAGGGGAGGGGCTACACCTTC. Protein product: CASSSTGQGRGYTF.

This clonotype was observed a single time. A much larger clone lies a single base off, so this may be a read error. This sequence joins TRBV7-9 and TRBJ1-4, with 8 bases that match TRBD1. In germline, CDR1 is SEHNR, CDR2 FQNEAQ (reference sequence). This CDR3 is built from 15 residues. J gave up 2 bases and V 5 bases, and 4 bases lay outside the gene matches. CDR3 sequence reads: CASSGQGQTNEKLFF. CDR3 nucleotides: TGTGCCAGCAGCGGACAGGGACAGACTAATGAAAAACTGTTTTTT.